This TCR beta chain was profiled in a study of CD8 T cells in Susac syndrome. This CDR3 has 16 amino acids. The V and J ends lost 1 base and 8 bases respectively, with 20 bases between them. Germline V gene sequence: CDR1 KGHSH, CDR2 LQKENI. The RNA, 0.5 to 1 ug, was put through reverse transcription using random hexamers. Amplification of TCR beta CDR3 by immunoSEQ multiplex PCR spanned 54 Vbeta and 13 Jbeta. TCRdb re-called the immunoSEQ multiplex PCR reads with MiXCR, one entry per CDR3 protein. The sample includes about 130,000 distinct CDR3 sequences, 90% to 95% of them seen just once. Sequencing of TCR beta drew on CD8+ and CD4+ T cells from blood. The healthy controls were matched to patients by age and sex. The TEMRA cells underwent FACS enrichment, while the CD8+ and CD4+ T cells underwent negative isolation.

This TCR was recovered from a human donor in good health. This chain links TRBV18 with TRBJ2-5; D is possibly TRBD1 (5 bases). The sample taken for sequencing was CD4+ T cells from PBMCs. The CDR3 spells CASSPQDTAGLGTQYF. CDR3 coding DNA: TGTGCCAGCTCACCACAGGACACGGCAGGTTTAGGTACCCAGTACTTC.